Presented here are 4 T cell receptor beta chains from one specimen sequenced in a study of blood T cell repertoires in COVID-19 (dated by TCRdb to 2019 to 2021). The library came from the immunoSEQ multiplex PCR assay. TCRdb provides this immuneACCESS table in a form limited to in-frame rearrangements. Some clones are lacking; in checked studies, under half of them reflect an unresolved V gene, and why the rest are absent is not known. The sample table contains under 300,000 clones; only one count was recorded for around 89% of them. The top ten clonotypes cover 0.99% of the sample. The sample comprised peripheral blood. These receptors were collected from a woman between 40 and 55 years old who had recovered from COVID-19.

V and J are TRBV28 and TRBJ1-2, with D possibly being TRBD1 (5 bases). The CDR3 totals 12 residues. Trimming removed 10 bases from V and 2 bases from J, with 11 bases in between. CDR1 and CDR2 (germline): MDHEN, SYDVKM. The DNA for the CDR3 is TGTGCCACCCGGGAGGGGAACTATGGCTACACCTTC. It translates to CATREGNYGYTF.

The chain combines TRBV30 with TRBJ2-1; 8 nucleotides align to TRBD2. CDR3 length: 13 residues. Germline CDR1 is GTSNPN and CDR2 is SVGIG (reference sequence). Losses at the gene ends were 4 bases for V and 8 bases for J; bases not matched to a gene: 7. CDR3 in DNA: TGTGCCTGGACAGGCGGGAGGTGGCATGAGCAGTTCTTC. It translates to CAWTGGRWHEQFF. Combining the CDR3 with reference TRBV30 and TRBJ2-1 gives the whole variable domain SQTIHQWPATLVQPVGSPLSLECTVEGTSNPNLYWYRQAAGRGLQLLFYSVGIGQISSEVPQNLSASRPQDRQFILSSKKLLLSDSGFYLCAWTGGRWHEQFFGPGTRLTVL.

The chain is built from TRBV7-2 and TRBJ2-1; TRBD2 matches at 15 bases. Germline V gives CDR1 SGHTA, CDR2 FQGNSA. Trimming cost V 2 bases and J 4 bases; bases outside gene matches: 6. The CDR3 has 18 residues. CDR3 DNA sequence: TGTGCCAGCAGCTTACTCTGGACTAGCGGGAGGGCGTACAATGAGCAGTTCTTC. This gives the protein CASSLLWTSGRAYNEQFF. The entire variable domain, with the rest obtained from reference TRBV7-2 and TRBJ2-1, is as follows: GAGVSQSPSNKVTEKGKDVELRCDPISGHTALYWYRQSLGQGLEFLIYFQGNSAPDKSGLPSDRFSAERTGGSVSTLTIQRTQQEDSAVYLCASSLLWTSGRAYNEQFFGPGTRLTVL.

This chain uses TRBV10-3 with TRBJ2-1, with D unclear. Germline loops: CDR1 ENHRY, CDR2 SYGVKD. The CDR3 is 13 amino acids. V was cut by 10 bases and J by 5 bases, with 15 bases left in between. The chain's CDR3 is CATLFAEDNEQFF. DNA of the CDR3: TGTGCCACTCTCTTCGCGGAAGACAATGAGCAGTTCTTC.